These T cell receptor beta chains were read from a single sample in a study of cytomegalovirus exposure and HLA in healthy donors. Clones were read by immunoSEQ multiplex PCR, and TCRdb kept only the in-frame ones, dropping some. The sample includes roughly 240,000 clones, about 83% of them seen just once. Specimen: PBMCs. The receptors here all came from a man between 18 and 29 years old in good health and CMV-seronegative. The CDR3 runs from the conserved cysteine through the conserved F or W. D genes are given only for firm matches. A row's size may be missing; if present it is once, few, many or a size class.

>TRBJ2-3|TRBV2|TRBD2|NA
CASNLADSTDTQYF
TGTGCCAGCAACCTAGCGGACAGCACAGATACGCAGTATTTT
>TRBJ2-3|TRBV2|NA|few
CASRATPRFRTDTQYF
TGTGCCAGCAGGGCCACCCCCAGGTTCAGGACAGATACGCAGTATTTT
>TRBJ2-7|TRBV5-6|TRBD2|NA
CASSLTSGLYEQYF
TGTGCCAGCAGCTTGACTAGCGGCCTTTACGAGCAGTACTTC
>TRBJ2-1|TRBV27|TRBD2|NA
CASSLIPPGLAGHNEQFF
TGTGCCAGCAGTTTAATTCCCCCTGGGCTAGCGGGCCACAATGAGCAGTTCTTC
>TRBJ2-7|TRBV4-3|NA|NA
CASSQDRVGGPHEQYF
TGCGCCAGCAGCCAAGATCGTGTGGGGGGGCCTCACGAGCAGTACTTC
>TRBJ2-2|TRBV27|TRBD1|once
CASSWTGRNAGGELFF
TGTGCCAGCAGTTGGACAGGGAGGAATGCGGGAGGGGAGCTGTTTTTT
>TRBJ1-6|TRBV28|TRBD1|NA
CASSFRDRNNSPLHF
TGTGCCAGCAGTTTCCGGGACAGAAATAATTCACCCCTCCACTTT
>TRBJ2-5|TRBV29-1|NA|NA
CSVDVGGETQYF
TGCAGCGTTGATGTGGGAGGAGAGACCCAGTACTTC
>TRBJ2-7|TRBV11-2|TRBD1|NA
CASEAGGAPYEQYF
TGTGCCAGCGAGGCAGGGGGCGCCCCCTACGAGCAGTACTTC
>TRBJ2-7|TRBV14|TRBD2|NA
CASSRTDDRTSGYEQYF
TGTGCCAGCAGCCGAACTGACGACCGGACTAGCGGGTACGAGCAGTACTTC
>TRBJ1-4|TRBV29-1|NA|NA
CSVGSTTFTEKLFF
TGCAGCGTTGGGTCGACTACCTTCACCGAAAAACTGTTTTTT
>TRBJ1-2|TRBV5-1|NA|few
CASSWGRLENGYTF
TGCGCCAGCAGCTGGGGGCGCTTAGAGAATGGCTACACCTTC
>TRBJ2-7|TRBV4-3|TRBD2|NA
CASSQKLAGGMSYEQYF
TGCGCCAGCAGCCAAAAACTAGCGGGGGGTATGTCCTACGAGCAGTACTTC
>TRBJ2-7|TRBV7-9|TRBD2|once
CASRQAGGSSYEQYF
TGTGCCAGCAGGCAAGCGGGAGGGAGCTCCTACGAGCAGTACTTC
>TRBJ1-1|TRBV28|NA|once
CASSSPGDTEAFF
TGTGCCAGCAGCTCCCCGGGGGACACTGAAGCTTTCTTT
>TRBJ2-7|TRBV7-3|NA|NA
CASSLVGDSPYEQYF
TGTGCCAGCAGCTTAGTGGGAGATAGTCCCTACGAGCAGTACTTC
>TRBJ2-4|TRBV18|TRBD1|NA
CASSPPGQGVRENIQYF
TGTGCCAGCTCACCACCGGGGCAGGGGGTGAGGGAAAACATTCAGTACTTC
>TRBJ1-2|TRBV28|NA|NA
CASSLRLIYYGYTF
TGTGCCAGCAGTTTGCGGCTAATTTACTATGGCTACACCTTC
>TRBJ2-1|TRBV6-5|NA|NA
CASSPNVGAEQFF
TGTGCCAGCAGCCCTAACGTGGGGGCTGAGCAGTTCTTC
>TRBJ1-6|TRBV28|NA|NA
CASTTGRYSPLHF
TGTGCCAGCACGACAGGACGGTATTCACCCCTCCACTTT
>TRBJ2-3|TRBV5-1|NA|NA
CASNSQGGDTQYF
TGCGCCAGCAATTCCCAAGGGGGAGATACGCAGTATTTT
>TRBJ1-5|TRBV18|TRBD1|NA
CASSPPGTGRSQPQHF
TGTGCCAGCTCACCACCGGGGACAGGCCGTTCTCAGCCCCAGCATTTT
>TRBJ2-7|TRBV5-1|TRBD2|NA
CASSSGLAGAPDEQYF
TGCGCCAGCAGCTCGGGACTAGCGGGGGCCCCCGACGAGCAGTACTTC
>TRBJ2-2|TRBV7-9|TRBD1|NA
CASSWGQANTGELFF
TGTGCCAGCAGCTGGGGACAGGCGAACACCGGGGAGCTGTTTTTT
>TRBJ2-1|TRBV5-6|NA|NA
CASNPVFGSYNEQFF
TGTGCCAGCAACCCCGTATTCGGCTCCTACAATGAGCAGTTCTTC
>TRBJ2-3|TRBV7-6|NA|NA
CASSLGRYTDTQYF
TGTGCCAGCAGCTTAGGCAGGTACACAGATACGCAGTATTTT
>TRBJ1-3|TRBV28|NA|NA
CASSPRGSGNTIYF
TGTGCCAGCAGCCCCCGGGGCTCTGGAAACACCATATATTTT
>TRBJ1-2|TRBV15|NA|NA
CATSRGGVGGYTF
TGTGCCACCAGCAGAGGGGGGGTTGGTGGCTACACCTTC
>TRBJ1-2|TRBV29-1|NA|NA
CSVENRANYGYTF
TGCAGCGTTGAGAACAGGGCGAACTATGGCTACACCTTC
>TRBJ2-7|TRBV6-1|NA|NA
CASTRQFHEQYF
TGTGCCAGCACCAGACAGTTCCACGAGCAGTACTTC
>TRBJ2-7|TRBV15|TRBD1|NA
CATSSTGGEQYF
TGTGCCACCAGCAGCACAGGGGGCGAGCAGTACTTC
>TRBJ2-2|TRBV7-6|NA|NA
CATQITGELFF
TGTGCCACCCAAATCACCGGGGAGCTGTTTTTT
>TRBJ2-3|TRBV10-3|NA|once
CAINGGAADTQYF
TGTGCCATCAATGGGGGGGCCGCAGATACGCAGTATTTT
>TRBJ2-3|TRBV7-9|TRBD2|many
CASTDGSGGITDTQYF
TGTGCCAGCACCGACGGTAGCGGGGGGATCACAGATACGCAGTATTTT
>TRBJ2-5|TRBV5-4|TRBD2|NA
CASSHEGGGMETQYF
TGTGCCAGCAGCCACGAAGGCGGGGGAATGGAGACCCAGTACTTC
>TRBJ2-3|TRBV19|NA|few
CASSVDFLVDTQYF
TGTGCCAGTAGTGTGGACTTTCTCGTGGATACGCAGTATTTT
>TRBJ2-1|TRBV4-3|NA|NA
CASSQDLGHEQFF
TGCGCCAGCAGCCAAGATTTGGGGCATGAGCAGTTCTTC